This passage covers 16 T cell receptor beta chains from one sample sequenced in a study of cytomegalovirus exposure and HLA in healthy donors. Sequencing was performed with immunoSEQ multiplex PCR; in TCRdb, only in-frame clones are kept and a portion is missing. The sample comprises some 140,000 clones, just over 85% of which are singletons, and over 2% rests with the top ten. Sequenced: PBMCs. The source is a human donor in good health.

The chain combines TRBV25-1 with TRBJ2-7; D ambiguous. The CDR3 runs 12 residues. The germline V gene has CDR1 MGHDK and CDR2 SYGVNS. V lost 3 bases and J lost 1, with 4 bases in between. CDR3 in amino acids: CASSDYSYEQYF. The CDR3 coding sequence is TGTGCCAGCAGTGACTATTCCTACGAGCAGTACTTC.

The chain couples TRBV4-2 to TRBJ2-6; possible D gene TRBD2, 5 bases. V lost 0 bases to trimming and J lost 4 bases, with 7 bases between them. Germline values: CDR1 LGHNA, CDR2 YNFKEQ. The CDR3 sequence is 15 residues long. CDR3 nucleotide sequence: TGTGCCAGCAGCCAAGAGGGAGCAGGGGCCAACGTCCTGACTTTC. As protein: CASSQEGAGANVLTF.

The gene calls are TRBV19 and TRBJ2-5; a weak D match, TRBD1 (6 bases). The V end lost 6 bases, the J end lost 4 bases, and 15 bases lay between the germline ends. Germline CDR1 is LNHDA and CDR2 is SQIVND (reference sequence). This CDR3 region has 14 residues. The CDR3 protein is CASSRTDPLETQYF. Here the CDR3 DNA reads TGTGCCAGTAGCCGGACAGACCCCCTAGAGACCCAGTACTTC.

The chain combines TRBV14 with TRBJ2-7, with 7 bases fitting TRBD2. The germline CDR1 and CDR2 sequences are SGHDN and FVKESK. With 1 base clipped from V and 3 bases from J, the junction kept 21 bases outside the gene matches. There are 20 residues in the CDR3. The CDR3 sequence: CASSQVALRTRSLLLYEQYF. CDR3 coding DNA: TGTGCCAGCAGCCAAGTCGCGTTGAGGACTAGGTCATTACTGCTCTACGAGCAGTACTTC.

CDR3 in amino acids: CASSWIAVSSYNEQFF. The CDR3 DNA reads as TGTGCCAGCAGTTGGATTGCGGTCAGCTCCTACAATGAGCAGTTCTTC. The genes are TRBV27 and TRBJ2-1; no firm D call. There are 16 residues in the CDR3. Germline CDR1 reads MNHEY; CDR2 reads SMNVEV (reference sequence). Trimming took 4 bases from V and 0 from J, leaving 13 bases between them.

CDR3 residues: CASSQVSPRGTYSNQPQHF. The CDR3 DNA is TGCGCCAGCAGCCAAGTCTCCCCCAGGGGGACTTATAGCAATCAGCCCCAGCATTTT. V usage is TRBV4-3 and J usage is TRBJ1-5; 7 bases map to TRBD1. The CDR3 loop spans 19 amino acids. V was clipped by 1 base and J by 0 bases; unmatched bases: 12. The germline gives CDR1 LGHNA, CDR2 YSLEER.

This chain connects TRBV6-1 to TRBJ1-4; no definite D call. This CDR3 is 15 amino acids long. Trimming shortened V by 1 base and J by 4 bases, and 10 bases separated the two germline ends. From germline, CDR1 is MNHNS and CDR2 SASEGT. CDR3 sequence: CASSEVEGNNEKLFF. CDR3 bases: TGTGCCAGCAGTGAAGTAGAGGGTAATAATGAAAAACTGTTTTTT.

A note on this clone: The sample holds other DNA sequences that translate to the same CDR3. The V and J genes are TRBV18 and TRBJ1-1, with no clear D. CDR1 and CDR2 from the germline V gene are KGHSH and LQKENI. This CDR3 contains 12 residues. The V gene lost 2 bases and the J gene lost 5 bases, with 6 bases spanning the gap. The CDR3 DNA reads as TGTGCCAGCTCACCAAGCGGGACTGAAGCTTTCTTT. This translates into CASSPSGTEAFF. Full variable domain (outside the CDR3, taken from reference TRBV18 and TRBJ1-1): NAGVMQNPRHLVRRRGQEARLRCSPMKGHSHVYWYRQLPEEGLKFMVYLQKENIIDESGMPKERFSAEFPKEGPSILRIQQVVRGDSAAYFCASSPSGTEAFFGQGTRLTVV.

The chain employs TRBV6-1 and TRBJ1-1; D unresolved. The CDR3 spans 10 residues. V was cut by 8 bases and J by 7 bases, with 8 bases left in between. The germline V gene encodes CDR1 MNHNS and CDR2 SASEGT. The CDR3 sequence: CASRRVEAFF. The CDR3 DNA reads TGTGCCAGCCGTCGGGTTGAAGCTTTCTTT.

The chain links TRBV9 to TRBJ1-1; 8 nucleotides agree with TRBD1. The germline CDR1 and CDR2 sequences are SGDLS and YYNGEE. Unmatched junction bases numbered 16, after V lost 1 base and J lost 2 bases. This CDR3 has 19 residues. The CDR3 DNA sequence: TGTGCCAGCAGCGTATACTCGGCCCCCGCAGGGGGCGACAACACTGAAGCTTTCTTT. Protein: CASSVYSAPAGGDNTEAFF. Together with reference TRBV9 and TRBJ1-1, the CDR3 gives the full variable domain: DSGVTQTPKHLITATGQRVTLRCSPRSGDLSVYWYQQSLDQGLQFLIQYYNGEERAKGNILERFSAQQFPDLHSELNLSSLELGDSALYFCASSVYSAPAGGDNTEAFFGQGTRLTVV.

The table lists this clone with a count of one. The chain recombines TRBV7-8 with TRBJ2-5, with 9 bases lining up with TRBD2. CDR1 and CDR2 from the germline V gene are SGHVS and FQNEAQ. Germline trimming cut 7 bases from V and 2 bases from J; bases unmatched to any gene: 5. CDR3 length: 14 amino acids. The CDR3 nucleotides are TGTGCCAGCATCCCTAGCGGGAAACAAGAGACCCAGTACTTC. It encodes CASIPSGKQETQYF. Together with reference TRBV7-8 and TRBJ2-5, the CDR3 gives the full variable domain: GAGVSQSPRYKVAKRGQDVALRCDPISGHVSLFWYQQALGQGPEFLTYFQNEAQLDKSGLPSDRFFAERPEGSVSTLKIQRTQQEDSAVYLCASIPSGKQETQYFGPGTRLLVL.

This clone occurred once. This chain links TRBV6-1 with TRBJ1-1; no firm D call. V was clipped by 2 bases and J by 1 base, with 5 bases between them. The CDR3 has 13 residues. CDR1 and CDR2 from the germline V gene are MNHNS and SASEGT. The CDR3 nucleotides are TGTGCCAGCAGTGAACGGGAGAACACTGAAGCTTTCTTT. It encodes CASSERENTEAFF.

The gene calls are TRBV7-9 and TRBJ1-2; D perhaps matches TRBD1 (6 bases). Trimming stripped 1 base from V and 8 bases from J, with 14 bases between. Germline CDR1 and CDR2: SEHNR and FQNEAQ (reference sequence). The CDR3 extends over 14 amino acids. CDR3 protein: CASSLGGQGYGYTF. The CDR3 DNA is TGTGCCAGCAGCTTAGGGGGTCAGGGGTACGGCTACACCTTC.

This chain uses TRBV6-4 with TRBJ2-5; perhaps TRBD2 as D (5 bases). The CDR3 is 15 amino acids. From germline, CDR1 is MRHNA and CDR2 SNTAGT. V was shortened by 3 bases and J by 5 bases, with 16 bases between the two germline ends. The CDR3 reads CASSETGSLRETQYF. As DNA, the CDR3 is TGTGCCAGCAGTGAAACGGGGAGCCTGCGGGAGACCCAGTACTTC.

The chain employs TRBV5-1 and TRBJ1-6, with a weak D call TRBD1 (5 bases). CDR1 and CDR2 (germline): SGHRS, YFSETQ. This CDR3 has 14 amino acids. V shed 0 bases and J shed 7 bases, with 8 bases lying between them. The CDR3 sequence: CASSLEHRNSPLHF. CDR3 nucleotide sequence: TGCGCCAGCAGCTTGGAGCACAGGAATTCACCCCTCCACTTT.

V is TRBV5-4 and J is TRBJ1-1; tentative D call: TRBD1 (5 bases). This CDR3 is 15 amino acids long. Germline V gene data show CDR1 as SGHNT and CDR2 as YYREEE (reference sequence). The germline V and J ends were trimmed by 4 bases and 5 bases, with 18 bases remaining between them. The CDR3 loop is CASSGAGPGRTEAFF. In DNA form, the CDR3 reads TGTGCCAGCAGCGGGGCCGGGCCCGGGAGGACTGAAGCTTTCTTT.